The clone carrying this TCR beta chain is labeled as large (0.1 to 1%). Its specificity is not known. Clones were read by immunoSEQ multiplex PCR, and TCRdb kept only the in-frame ones, dropping some. The data contain about 400 clones, about 20% of them singletons. The record originates from a study of sequential checkpoint blockade in melanoma. Turning to the study itself: First-line arms were nivolumab then ipilimumab, or the reverse, randomized 1:1. Maintenance nivolumab came after either treatment sequence. TCRbeta immunosequencing was performed on DNA from over 90 pretreatment melanoma tumor samples. Study-wide points: PD-L1 staining and CD8+ counts, not mutational load, tracked tumor T-cell clonality.

Treatment denoted: randomized to nivolumab then ipilimumab (arm A) or the reverse (arm B). The source was tumor tissue (inferred from file names), collected from a patient given nivolumab and ipilimumab in sequence. The receptor's source is a human donor with melanoma.

The chain's CDR3 is CASSVGLAGEFGETQYF. For the CDR3, the DNA is TGTGCCAGCAGCGTAGGACTAGCGGGGGAGTTCGGAGAGACCCAGTACTTC. The chain carries TRBV9 and TRBJ2-5; TRBD2 matches at 12 bases. CDR3 size: 17 residues. Looked up from germline, CDR1 is SGDLS and CDR2 is YYNGEE. The V and J ends lost 0 bases and 4 bases, in that order; junction bases with no gene match: 7.